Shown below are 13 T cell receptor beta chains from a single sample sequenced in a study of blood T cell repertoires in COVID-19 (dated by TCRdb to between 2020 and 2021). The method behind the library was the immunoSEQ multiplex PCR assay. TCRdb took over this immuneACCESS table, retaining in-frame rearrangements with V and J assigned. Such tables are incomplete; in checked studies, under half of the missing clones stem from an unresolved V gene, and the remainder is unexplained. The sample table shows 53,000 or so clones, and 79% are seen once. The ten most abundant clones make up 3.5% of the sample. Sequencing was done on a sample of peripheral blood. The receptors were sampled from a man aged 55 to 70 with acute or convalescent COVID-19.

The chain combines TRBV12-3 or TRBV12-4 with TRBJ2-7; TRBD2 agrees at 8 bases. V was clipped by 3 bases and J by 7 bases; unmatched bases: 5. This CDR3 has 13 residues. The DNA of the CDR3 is TGTGCCAGCAGTTTTTCGGGACTAGGGGAGCAGTACTTC. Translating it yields CASSFSGLGEQYF.

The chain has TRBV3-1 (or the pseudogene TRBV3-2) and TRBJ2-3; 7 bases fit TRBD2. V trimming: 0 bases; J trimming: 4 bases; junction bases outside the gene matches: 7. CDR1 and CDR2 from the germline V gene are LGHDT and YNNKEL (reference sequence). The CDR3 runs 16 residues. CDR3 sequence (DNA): TGTGCCAGCAGCCAAGACTGGCGGGAGTTTGCAGATACGCAGTATTTT. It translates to CASSQDWREFADTQYF.

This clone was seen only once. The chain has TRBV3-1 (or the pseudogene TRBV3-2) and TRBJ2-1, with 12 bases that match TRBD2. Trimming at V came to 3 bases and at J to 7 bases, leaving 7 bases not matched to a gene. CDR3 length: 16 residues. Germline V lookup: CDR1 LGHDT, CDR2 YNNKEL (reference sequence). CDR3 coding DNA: TGTGCCAGCAGCCAGGGAGGACTAGCGGGAAGGAATGAGCAGTTCTTC. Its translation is CASSQGGLAGRNEQFF.

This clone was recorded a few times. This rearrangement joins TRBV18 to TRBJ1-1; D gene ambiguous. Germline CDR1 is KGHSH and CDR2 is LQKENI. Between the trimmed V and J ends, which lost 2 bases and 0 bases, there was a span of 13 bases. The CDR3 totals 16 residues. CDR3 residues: CASSPGQLRMNTEAFF. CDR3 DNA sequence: TGTGCCAGCTCACCAGGGCAGCTCCGCATGAACACTGAAGCTTTCTTT.

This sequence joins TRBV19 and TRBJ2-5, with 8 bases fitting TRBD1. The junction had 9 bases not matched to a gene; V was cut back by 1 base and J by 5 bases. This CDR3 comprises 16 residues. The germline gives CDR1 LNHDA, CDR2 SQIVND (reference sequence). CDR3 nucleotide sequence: TGTGCCAGTAGTATAGGTTCCAGGGGGCGCGGGGAGACCCAGTACTTC. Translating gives CASSIGSRGRGETQYF.

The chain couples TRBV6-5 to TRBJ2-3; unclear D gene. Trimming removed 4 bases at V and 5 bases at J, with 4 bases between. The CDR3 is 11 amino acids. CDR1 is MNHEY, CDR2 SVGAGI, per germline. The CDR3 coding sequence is TGTGCCAGCAGTTCCGGAGATACGCAGTATTTT. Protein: CASSSGDTQYF.

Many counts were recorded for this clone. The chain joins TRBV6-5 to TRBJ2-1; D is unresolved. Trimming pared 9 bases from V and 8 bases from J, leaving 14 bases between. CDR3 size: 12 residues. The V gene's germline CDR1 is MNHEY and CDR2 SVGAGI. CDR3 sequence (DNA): TGTGCCAGTTTACTTGCGTTCCATGAGCAGTTCTTC. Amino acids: CASLLAFHEQFF.

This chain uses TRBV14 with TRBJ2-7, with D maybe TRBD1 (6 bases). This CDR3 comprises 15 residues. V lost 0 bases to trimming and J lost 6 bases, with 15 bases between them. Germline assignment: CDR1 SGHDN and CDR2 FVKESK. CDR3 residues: CASSQELWGRGEQYF. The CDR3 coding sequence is TGTGCCAGCAGCCAAGAGTTATGGGGGCGCGGCGAGCAGTACTTC.

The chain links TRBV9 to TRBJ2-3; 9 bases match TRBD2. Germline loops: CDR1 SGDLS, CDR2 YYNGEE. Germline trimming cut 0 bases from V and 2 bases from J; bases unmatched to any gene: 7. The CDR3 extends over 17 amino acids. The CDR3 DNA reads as TGTGCCAGCAGCGTAGCCCCGGCTAGCGGGAACACAGATACGCAGTATTTT. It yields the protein CASSVAPASGNTDTQYF.

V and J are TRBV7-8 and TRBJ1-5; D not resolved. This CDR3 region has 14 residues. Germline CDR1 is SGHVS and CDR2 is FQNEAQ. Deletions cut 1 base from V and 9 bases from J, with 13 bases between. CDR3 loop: CASSLGGFLRPQHF. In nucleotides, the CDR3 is TGTGCCAGCAGCTTAGGCGGCTTCCTCCGGCCCCAGCATTTT.

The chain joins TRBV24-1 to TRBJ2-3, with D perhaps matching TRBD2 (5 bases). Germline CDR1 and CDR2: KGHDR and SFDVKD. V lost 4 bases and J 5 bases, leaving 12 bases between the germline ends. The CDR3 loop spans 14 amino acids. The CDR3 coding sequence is TGTGCCACCAGTGACCCCGGGAAGCAAGATACGCAGTATTTT. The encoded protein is CATSDPGKQDTQYF.

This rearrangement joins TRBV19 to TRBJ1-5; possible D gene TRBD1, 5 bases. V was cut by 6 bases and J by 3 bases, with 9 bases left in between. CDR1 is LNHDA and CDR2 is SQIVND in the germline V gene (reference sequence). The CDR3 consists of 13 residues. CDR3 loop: CASRGLTNQPQHF. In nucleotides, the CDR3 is TGTGCCAGTAGGGGACTTACCAATCAGCCCCAGCATTTT.

CDR3 sequence: CASSLGWATGLTEAFF. In nucleotides, the CDR3 is TGTGCCAGCAGTTTAGGTTGGGCCACAGGTCTCACTGAAGCTTTCTTT. V usage is TRBV27 and J usage is TRBJ1-1; maybe TRBD1 (5 bases). Trimming removed 2 bases at V and 4 bases at J, with 17 bases between. The germline V gene has CDR1 MNHEY and CDR2 SMNVEV (reference sequence). This CDR3 has 16 amino acids.